What follows is one T cell receptor (beta chain) and its context. This entry belongs to a study of T cells in localized non-small cell lung cancer. The CDR3 runs 14 residues. Per germline, CDR1 SEHNR and CDR2 FQNEAQ (reference sequence). J gave up 0 bases and V 4 bases, and 2 bases lay outside the gene matches. Method: immunoSEQ multiplex PCR; TCRdb's copy keeps in-frame clones and lacks some. This repertoire shows 20,000 to 30,000 clones, 92% found once; its top ten account for roughly 2.6%. The chain couples TRBV7-9 to TRBJ1-1; 7 nucleotides match TRBD1. The receptor comes from a woman aged 35 to 69 with stage I lung adenocarcinoma. Sequenced here: peripheral blood, sampled before any cancer treatment. CDR3 in amino acids: CASSSGQMNTEAFF. CDR3 nucleotide sequence: TGTGCCAGCAGCTCGGGACAGATGAACACTGAAGCTTTCTTT.